These T cell receptor beta chains were read from a single sample in a study of blood T cell repertoires in COVID-19. Profiling relied on immunoSEQ multiplex PCR, and the TCRdb table lists in-frame clones only, not all of them. In the table there are about 130,000 clones, roughly 80% of which are singletons. What was sequenced was peripheral blood. The source is a woman under 40 who had recovered from COVID-19. The CDR3 runs from the conserved cysteine through the conserved F or W. Fields, in order: CDR3 length, D gene, clone size, J gene, V gene, CDR3 DNA, CDR3 protein. The D gene is left open where the match is weak. The size entry is marked missing in some rows and otherwise reads once, few, many or a size class.

16	TRBD2	few	TRBJ2-5	TRBV19	TGTGCCAGTAGTCCTAGCGGGAGAACAGGAAGAGAGACCCAGTACTTC	CASSPSGRTGRETQYF
12	-	many	TRBJ2-3	TRBV5-1	TGCGCCAGCAGCCCGGAGGGGGATACGCAGTATTTT	CASSPEGDTQYF
15	TRBD1	-	TRBJ2-1	TRBV19	TGTGCCAGTAGTATAGTGACAGGGGGCTTTTATGAGCAGTTCTTC	CASSIVTGGFYEQFF
13	-	few	TRBJ1-1	TRBV12-3/TRBV12-4	TGTGCCAGCACCCCGGACAAGAACACTGAAGCTTTCTTT	CASTPDKNTEAFF
14	TRBD1	-	TRBJ2-5	TRBV5-1	TGCGCCAGCAGCAGACAGGGGATGGAAGAGACCCAGTACTTC	CASSRQGMEETQYF
15	TRBD1	-	TRBJ2-1	TRBV7-9	TGTGCCAGCAGCCGCAAGGGACAGTTATACAATGAGCAGTTCTTC	CASSRKGQLYNEQFF
13	-	-	TRBJ1-1	TRBV5-5	TGTGCCAGCAGCTTTCTACAGGTCACTGAAGCTTTCTTT	CASSFLQVTEAFF
16	-	-	TRBJ2-6	TRBV27	TGTGCCTCCCGACCGGCAGCGCACTCTGGGGCCAACGTCCTGACTTTC	CASRPAAHSGANVLTF
16	TRBD1	-	TRBJ1-1	TRBV5-4	TGTGCCAGCAGCCACTTAGACAGGGAAGGGAACACTGAAGCTTTCTTT	CASSHLDREGNTEAFF
15	TRBD1	-	TRBJ1-2	TRBV9	TGTGCCAGCAGCGCCCCGACAGGGGGCTCTGGTGGCTACACCTTC	CASSAPTGGSGGYTF
17	TRBD2	-	TRBJ2-3	TRBV9	TGTGCCAGCAGCGTAGGTGGTAGCGGGGGGGCCCCAGATACGCAGTATTTT	CASSVGGSGGAPDTQYF
13	-	-	TRBJ1-1	TRBV5-1	TGCGCCAGCAGCTTAGTCAGGGACACTGAAGCTTTCTTT	CASSLVRDTEAFF
17	TRBD2	-	TRBJ2-1	TRBV9	TGTGCCAGCAGCGTAAGCTCCGGGACTAGCGGGAGAAATGAGCAGTTCTTC	CASSVSSGTSGRNEQFF
11	-	-	TRBJ1-2	TRBV28	TGTGCCAGCCTAGCCCGAGGTGGCTACACCTTC	CASLARGGYTF